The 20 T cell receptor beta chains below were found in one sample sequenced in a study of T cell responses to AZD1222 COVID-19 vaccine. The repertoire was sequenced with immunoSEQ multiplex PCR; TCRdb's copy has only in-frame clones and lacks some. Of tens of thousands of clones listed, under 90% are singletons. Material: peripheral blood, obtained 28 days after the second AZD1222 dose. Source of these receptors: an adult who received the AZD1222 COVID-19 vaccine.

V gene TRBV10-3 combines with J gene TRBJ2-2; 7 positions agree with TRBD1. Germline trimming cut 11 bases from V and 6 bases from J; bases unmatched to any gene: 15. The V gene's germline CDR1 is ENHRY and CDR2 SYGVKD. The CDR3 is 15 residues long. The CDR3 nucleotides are TGTGCCCTAAGGGTCACCGACAGGGCGGCCGGGGAGCTGTTTTTT. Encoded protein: CALRVTDRAAGELFF.

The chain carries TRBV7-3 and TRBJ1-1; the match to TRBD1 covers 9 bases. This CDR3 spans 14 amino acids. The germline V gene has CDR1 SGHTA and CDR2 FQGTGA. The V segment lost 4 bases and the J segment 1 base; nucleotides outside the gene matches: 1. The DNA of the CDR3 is TGTGCCAGCAGCTCGGGACAGGGGAACACTGAAGCTTTCTTT. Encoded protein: CASSSGQGNTEAFF.

Here the CDR3 reads CASSYQQGGLYEQYF. CDR3 bases: TGTGCCAGCAGTTACCAACAGGGGGGGTTGTACGAGCAGTACTTC. The chain is built from TRBV6-6 and TRBJ2-7; D perhaps matches TRBD1 (8 bases). Per the germline V gene, CDR1 is MNHNY and CDR2 is SVGAGI (reference sequence). V was pared by 2 bases and J by 4 bases, with 15 bases between. This CDR3 spans 15 amino acids.

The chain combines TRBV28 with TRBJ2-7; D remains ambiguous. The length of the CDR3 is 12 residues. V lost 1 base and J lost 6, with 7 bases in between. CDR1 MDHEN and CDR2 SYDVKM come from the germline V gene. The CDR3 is CASSLSHTEQYF. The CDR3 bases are TGTGCCAGCAGTTTATCACACACCGAGCAGTACTTC.

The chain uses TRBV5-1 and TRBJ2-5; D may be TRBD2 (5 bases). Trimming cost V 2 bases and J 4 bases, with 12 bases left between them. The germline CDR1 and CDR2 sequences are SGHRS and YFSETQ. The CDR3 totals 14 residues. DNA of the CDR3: TGCGCCAGCAGCTTCGGACTGGCGGTAGAGACCCAGTACTTC. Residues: CASSFGLAVETQYF. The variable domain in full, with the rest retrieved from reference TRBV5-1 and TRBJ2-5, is KAGVTQTPRYLIKTRGQQVTLSCSPISGHRSVSWYQQTPGQGLQFLFEYFSETQRNKGNFPGRFSGRQFSNSRSEMNVSTLELGDSALYLCASSFGLAVETQYFGPGTRLLVL.

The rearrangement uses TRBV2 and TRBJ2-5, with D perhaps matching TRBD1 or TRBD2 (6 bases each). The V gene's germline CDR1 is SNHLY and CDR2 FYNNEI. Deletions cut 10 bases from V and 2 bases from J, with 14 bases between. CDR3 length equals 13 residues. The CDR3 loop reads CATPGADQETQYF. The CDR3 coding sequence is TGTGCCACCCCGGGGGCGGATCAAGAGACCCAGTACTTC.

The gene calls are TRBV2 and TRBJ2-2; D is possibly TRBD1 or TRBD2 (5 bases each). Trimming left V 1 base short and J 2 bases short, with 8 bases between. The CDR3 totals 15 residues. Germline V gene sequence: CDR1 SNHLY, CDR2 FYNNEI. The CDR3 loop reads CASSEGGTNTGELFF. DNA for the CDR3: TGTGCCAGCAGTGAAGGGGGGACCAACACCGGGGAGCTGTTTTTT.

The CDR3 DNA is TGTGCCAGCTCACACACGGACGGACCGAACACCGGGGAGCTGTTTTTT. This sequence encodes CASSHTDGPNTGELFF. The rearrangement uses TRBV18 and TRBJ2-2; D is ambiguous. CDR1 is KGHSH and CDR2 is LQKENI in the germline V gene. The CDR3 runs 16 residues. V was clipped by 4 bases and J by 0 bases, with 12 bases between them.

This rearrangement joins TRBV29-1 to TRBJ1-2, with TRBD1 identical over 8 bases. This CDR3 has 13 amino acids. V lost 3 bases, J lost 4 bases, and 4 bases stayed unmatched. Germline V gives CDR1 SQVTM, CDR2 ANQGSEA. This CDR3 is CSVDQGAVYGYTF. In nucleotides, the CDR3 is TGCAGCGTTGATCAGGGGGCGGTCTATGGCTACACCTTC. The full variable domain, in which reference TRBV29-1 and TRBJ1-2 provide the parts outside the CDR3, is SAVISQKPSRDICQRGTSLTIQCQVDSQVTMMFWYRQQPGQSLTLIATANQGSEATYESGFVIDKFPISRPNLTFSTLTVSNMSPEDSSIYLCSVDQGAVYGYTFGSGTRLTVV.

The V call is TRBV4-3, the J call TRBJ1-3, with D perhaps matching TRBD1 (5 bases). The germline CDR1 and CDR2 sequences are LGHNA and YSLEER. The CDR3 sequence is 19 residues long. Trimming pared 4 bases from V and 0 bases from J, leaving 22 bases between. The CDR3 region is CASSRSARGGIISGNTIYF. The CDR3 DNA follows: TGCGCCAGCAGCCGCTCGGCACGGGGGGGGATAATCTCTGGAAACACCATATATTTT.

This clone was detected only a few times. CDR3 sequence reads: CASNAGQARGYTF. Written as DNA, the CDR3 is TGTGCCAGCAATGCAGGACAGGCTAGGGGCTACACCTTC. The rearrangement links TRBV19 to TRBJ1-2; 7 bases line up with TRBD1. V was pared by 9 bases and J by 8 bases, with 12 bases of the junction left unmatched. Germline-derived CDR1 and CDR2 are LNHDA and SQIVND (reference sequence). This CDR3 has 13 residues.

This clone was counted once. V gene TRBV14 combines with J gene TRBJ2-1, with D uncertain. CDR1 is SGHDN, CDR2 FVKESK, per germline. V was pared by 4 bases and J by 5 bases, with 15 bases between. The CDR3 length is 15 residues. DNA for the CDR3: TGTGCCAGCAGCCTTAGAGTTGGGGAACACAATGAGCAGTTCTTC. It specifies CASSLRVGEHNEQFF.

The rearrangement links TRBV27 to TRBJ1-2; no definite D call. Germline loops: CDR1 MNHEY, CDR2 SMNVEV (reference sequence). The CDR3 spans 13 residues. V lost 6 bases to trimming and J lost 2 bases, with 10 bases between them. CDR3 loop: CASRSGPNYGYTF. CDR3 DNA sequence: TGTGCCAGCAGGAGCGGACCCAACTATGGCTACACCTTC.

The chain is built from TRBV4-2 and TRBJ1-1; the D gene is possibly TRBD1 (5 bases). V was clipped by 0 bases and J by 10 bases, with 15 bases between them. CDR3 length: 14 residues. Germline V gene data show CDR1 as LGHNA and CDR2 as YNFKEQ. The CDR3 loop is CASSQDSGAFGAFF. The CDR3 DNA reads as TGTGCCAGCAGCCAAGATTCTGGGGCTTTTGGAGCTTTCTTT.

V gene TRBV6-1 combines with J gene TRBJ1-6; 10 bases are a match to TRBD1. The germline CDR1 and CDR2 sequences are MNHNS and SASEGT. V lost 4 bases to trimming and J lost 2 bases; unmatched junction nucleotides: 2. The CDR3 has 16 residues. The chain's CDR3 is CASSGQGATYNSPLHF. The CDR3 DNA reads TGTGCCAGCAGTGGACAGGGGGCGACCTATAATTCACCCCTCCACTTT.

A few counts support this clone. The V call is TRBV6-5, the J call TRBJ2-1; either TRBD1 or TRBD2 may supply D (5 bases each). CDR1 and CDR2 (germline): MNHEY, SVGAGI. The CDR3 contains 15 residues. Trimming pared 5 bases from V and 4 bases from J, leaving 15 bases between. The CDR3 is CASSRDATPYNEQFF. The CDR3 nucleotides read TGTGCCAGCAGTAGGGACGCTACTCCATACAATGAGCAGTTCTTC.

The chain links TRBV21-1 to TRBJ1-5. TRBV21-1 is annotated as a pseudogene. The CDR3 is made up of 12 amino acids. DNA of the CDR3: TGTGCCAGCAGTACGGTCAATCAGCCCCAGCATTTT. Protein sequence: CASSTVNQPQHF.

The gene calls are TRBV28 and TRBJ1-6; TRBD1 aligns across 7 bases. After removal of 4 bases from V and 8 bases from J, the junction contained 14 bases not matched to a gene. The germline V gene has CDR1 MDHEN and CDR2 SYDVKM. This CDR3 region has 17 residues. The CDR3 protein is CASSSPTGSVRDSPLHF. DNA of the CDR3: TGTGCCAGCAGTTCCCCGACAGGGAGCGTTAGGGATTCACCCCTCCACTTT.

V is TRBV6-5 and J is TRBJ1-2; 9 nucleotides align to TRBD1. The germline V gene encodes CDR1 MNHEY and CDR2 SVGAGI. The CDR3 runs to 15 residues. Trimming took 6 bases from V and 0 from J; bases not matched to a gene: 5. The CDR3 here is CASSLQGAANYGYTF. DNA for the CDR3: TGTGCCAGCAGCCTACAGGGGGCGGCTAACTATGGCTACACCTTC.

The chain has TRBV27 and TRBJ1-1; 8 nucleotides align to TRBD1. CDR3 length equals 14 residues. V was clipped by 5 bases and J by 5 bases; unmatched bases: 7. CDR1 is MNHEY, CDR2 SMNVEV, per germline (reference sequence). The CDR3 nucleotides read TGTGCCAGCAGTCCCCGGGACAGGATAACTGAAGCTTTCTTT. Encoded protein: CASSPRDRITEAFF.